The 18 T cell receptor beta chains given below trace back to one sample, sequenced in a study of shared clonotypes between healthy human individuals. Naive CD8 populations comprised CD45RO-negative cells positively selected for CCR7, excluding terminally differentiated effector memory CD45RA+ cells. Measured with immunoSEQ multiplex PCR; TCRdb has only the in-frame clones, and not every one. The sample has a few million clones, around 93% seen once. The sample was naive CD8+ T cells from PBMCs. The source is a man between 18 and 35 years old in good health. Some clones in this sample may be carry-over from other donors' samples.

This clone is a singleton in its sample. The chain carries TRBV4-3 and TRBJ2-7; TRBD2 aligns across 11 bases. J lost 0 bases, V lost 0 bases, and 10 bases had no gene match. Germline V gives CDR1 LGHNA, CDR2 YSLEER. The CDR3 is 19 amino acids. In nucleotides, the CDR3 is TGCGCCAGCAGCCAAGAAGTGTTTTCGGGGACTAGCGGCTCCTACGAGCAGTACTTC. As protein: CASSQEVFSGTSGSYEQYF.

This chain connects TRBV7-2 to TRBJ2-2; 13 nucleotides line up with TRBD2. This CDR3 spans 17 amino acids. Germline assignment: CDR1 SGHTA and CDR2 FQGNSA. The V and J ends lost 4 bases and 6 bases, in that order; junction bases with no gene match: 8. This CDR3 reads CASSWPTSGRKSGELFF. CDR3 DNA sequence: TGTGCCAGCAGCTGGCCGACTAGCGGGAGGAAATCCGGGGAGCTGTTTTTT.

V and J are TRBV5-4 and TRBJ2-7; 11 bases are a match to TRBD2. The CDR3 spans 15 residues. CDR1 is SGHNT and CDR2 is YYREEE in the germline V gene (reference sequence). The J segment lost 2 bases and the V segment lost 1 base, leaving 2 bases of the junction unmatched. CDR3 sequence (DNA): TGTGCCAGCAGCTTGACTAGCGGGGGCCCCTACGAGCAGTACTTC. Encoded protein: CASSLTSGGPYEQYF.

The chain combines TRBV6-1 with TRBJ2-7; no clear D gene. V gave up 0 bases and J gave up 2 bases, with 11 bases separating them. The CDR3 sequence is 15 residues long. Germline CDR1 and CDR2: MNHNS and SASEGT. This chain's CDR3 is CASSEAPDDAYEQYF. DNA of the CDR3: TGTGCCAGCAGTGAAGCGCCAGACGATGCCTACGAGCAGTACTTC.

Remarks on this clone: The sample has other DNA sequences that encode this CDR3 too. The CDR3: CASSVGASYEQYF. CDR3 DNA: TGTGCCAGCAGCGTAGGGGCTAGCTACGAGCAGTACTTC. This chain uses TRBV9 with TRBJ2-7; D is uncertain. V was trimmed by 0 bases and J by 3 bases, leaving 7 bases between them. The CDR3 is 13 amino acids. Per the germline V gene, CDR1 is SGDLS and CDR2 is YYNGEE. The variable domain in full, completed from reference TRBV9 and TRBJ2-7, reads DSGVTQTPKHLITATGQRVTLRCSPRSGDLSVYWYQQSLDQGLQFLIQYYNGEERAKGNILERFSAQQFPDLHSELNLSSLELGDSALYFCASSVGASYEQYFGPGTRLTVT.

The genes are TRBV7-2 and TRBJ2-5; D gene uncertain. The germline V gene has CDR1 SGHTA and CDR2 FQGNSA. Trimming removed 7 bases from V and 0 bases from J, with 12 bases in between. This CDR3 is built from 14 residues. CDR3 loop: CASIRRADQETQYF. CDR3 DNA sequence: TGTGCCAGCATCCGCCGGGCAGACCAAGAGACCCAGTACTTC.

The CDR3 protein is CAISGVGLGNQPQHF. The CDR3 bases are TGTGCCATCAGTGGTGTAGGGCTGGGCAATCAGCCCCAGCATTTT. The chain combines TRBV10-3 with TRBJ1-5; no firm D call. V lost 4 bases and J 2 bases, leaving 12 bases between the germline ends. This CDR3 is 15 amino acids long. The germline gives CDR1 ENHRY, CDR2 SYGVKD.

This chain joins TRBV6-4 and TRBJ2-7; 9 bases match TRBD2. CDR1 and CDR2 (germline): MRHNA, SNTAGT. V dropped 3 bases and J dropped 4; count of bases not matched to a gene: 7. CDR3 length equals 15 residues. CDR3 in amino acids: CASSEISGSIYEQYF. In nucleotides, the CDR3 is TGTGCCAGCAGTGAAATTAGCGGGAGTATTTACGAGCAGTACTTC.

The V gene is TRBV19, the J gene TRBJ1-2; 9 nucleotides match TRBD1. CDR3 size: 14 residues. Losses at the gene ends were 3 bases for V and 8 bases for J; bases not matched to a gene: 7. Germline V CDR1 and CDR2: LNHDA, SQIVND (reference sequence). CDR3 DNA sequence: TGTGCCAGTAGTATTGGACAGGGGCCTTGGGGCTACACCTTC. Translating it yields CASSIGQGPWGYTF.

V and J are TRBV27 and TRBJ2-1; no clear D. Trimming pared 4 bases from V and 2 bases from J, leaving 9 bases between. Germline V gene data show CDR1 as MNHEY and CDR2 as SMNVEV (reference sequence). This CDR3 spans 14 amino acids. CDR3 protein: CASSSGATYNEQFF. CDR3 in DNA: TGTGCCAGCAGTTCTGGCGCGACCTACAATGAGCAGTTCTTC.

The chain joins TRBV9 to TRBJ2-1; 10 bases match TRBD1. Germline values: CDR1 SGDLS, CDR2 YYNGEE. The CDR3 has 16 residues. The J segment lost 7 bases and the V segment lost 3 bases, leaving 10 bases of the junction unmatched. The CDR3 loop reads CASSEGTGVGGNEQFF. The DNA for the CDR3 is TGTGCCAGCAGCGAGGGGACAGGGGTCGGGGGAAATGAGCAGTTCTTC.

The chain joins TRBV14 to TRBJ1-4, with no clear D. The germline V gene has CDR1 SGHDN and CDR2 FVKESK. The CDR3 runs 16 residues. V was cut by 2 bases and J by 3 bases, with 13 bases left in between. CDR3 DNA: TGTGCCAGCAGCCAATTTGGGGAGGGAGCTAATGAAAAACTGTTTTTT. As protein: CASSQFGEGANEKLFF.

The V and J genes are TRBV7-2 and TRBJ1-4; tentatively, D is TRBD1 (5 bases). The V and J ends lost 5 bases and 7 bases respectively, with 14 bases between them. The CDR3 extends over 14 amino acids. Looked up from germline, CDR1 is SGHTA and CDR2 is FQGNSA. DNA of the CDR3: TGTGCCAGCAGCCAGGGAGTAAGGGGTGAAAAACTGTTTTTT. Encoded protein: CASSQGVRGEKLFF.

The V and J genes are TRBV10-2 and TRBJ1-3, with D unclear. The CDR3 runs 14 residues. The germline V gene has CDR1 WSHSY and CDR2 SAAADI. The V and J ends lost 2 bases and 2 bases respectively, with 7 bases between them. Here the CDR3 reads CASSEGVPGNTIYF. The CDR3 nucleotides are TGCGCCAGCAGTGAGGGGGTACCTGGAAACACCATATATTTT.

This chain uses TRBV7-6 with TRBJ1-1; D gene uncertain. Germline V CDR1 and CDR2: SGHVS, FNYEAQ. The CDR3 loop spans 18 amino acids. V shed 0 bases and J shed 2 bases, with 19 bases lying between them. CDR3 residues: CASSLAPPGRDLNTEAFF. The CDR3 region has the DNA TGTGCCAGCAGCTTAGCTCCTCCGGGTCGCGACCTCAACACTGAAGCTTTCTTT.

The chain links TRBV27 to TRBJ2-7; maybe TRBD1 (5 bases). The CDR3 length is 14 residues. V dropped 6 bases and J dropped 3 bases, with 15 bases sitting between them. CDR1 is MNHEY and CDR2 is SMNVEV in the germline V gene (reference sequence). CDR3 amino acids: CASSQGRVYYEQYF. The CDR3 nucleotides read TGTGCCAGCAGCCAGGGCAGAGTCTACTACGAGCAGTACTTC.

The chain links TRBV7-8 to TRBJ1-1; D is unclear. Germline lookup yields CDR1 SGHVS and CDR2 FQNEAQ. V dropped 5 bases and J dropped 4 bases, with 14 bases sitting between them. The length of the CDR3 is 14 residues. The chain's CDR3 is CASSHPEGRTEAFF. The CDR3 coding sequence is TGTGCCAGCAGCCACCCCGAGGGTCGCACTGAAGCTTTCTTT.

The chain couples TRBV28 to TRBJ1-5; D is undetermined. Trimming stripped 7 bases from V and 3 bases from J, with 10 bases between. The germline V gene has CDR1 MDHEN and CDR2 SYDVKM. CDR3 length: 13 residues. The CDR3 sequence is CASIEEINQPQHF. CDR3 in DNA: TGTGCCAGCATAGAGGAAATCAATCAGCCCCAGCATTTT.